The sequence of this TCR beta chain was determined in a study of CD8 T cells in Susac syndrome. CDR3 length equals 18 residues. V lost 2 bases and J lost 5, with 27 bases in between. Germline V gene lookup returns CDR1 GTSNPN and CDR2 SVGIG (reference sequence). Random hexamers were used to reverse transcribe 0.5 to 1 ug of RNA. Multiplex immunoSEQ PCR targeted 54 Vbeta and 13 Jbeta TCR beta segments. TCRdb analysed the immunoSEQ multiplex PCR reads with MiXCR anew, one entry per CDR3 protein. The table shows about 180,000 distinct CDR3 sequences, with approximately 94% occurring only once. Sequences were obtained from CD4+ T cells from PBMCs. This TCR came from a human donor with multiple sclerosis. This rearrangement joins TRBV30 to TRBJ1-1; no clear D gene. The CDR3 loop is CAWSRPGANIGEATEAFF. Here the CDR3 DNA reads TGTGCCTGGAGTCGTCCGGGAGCTAACATCGGTGAGGCGACTGAAGCTTTCTTT.